Shown below are 3 T cell receptor beta chains from a single sample sequenced in a study of control samples from healthy donors and cancer patients. Repertoires were generated with immunoSEQ multiplex PCR, while TCRdb's copy carries only in-frame clones and drops some. The repertoire holds tens of thousands of clones, with approximately 84% as singletons. The material sequenced was PBMCs. Receptor source: a man in his 70s with lung cancer.

This chain's CDR3 is CASSQDYGGLTDTQYF. In DNA, the CDR3 is TGCGCCAGCAGCCAAGATTACGGGGGGCTGACAGATACGCAGTATTTT. The chain has TRBV4-3 and TRBJ2-3, with D possibly TRBD2 on 7 matching bases. The CDR3 totals 16 residues. Germline CDR1 reads LGHNA; CDR2 reads YSLEER. V lost 0 bases to trimming and J lost 3 bases, with 13 bases between them.

This clone is classed as medium-sized. The chain links TRBV25-1 to TRBJ1-3; D is undetermined. The germline V gene has CDR1 MGHDK and CDR2 SYGVNS. The CDR3 sequence is 14 residues long. Trimming left V 3 bases short and J 1 base short, with 7 bases between. The CDR3 here is CASSEERSGNTIYF. The CDR3 bases are TGTGCCAGCAGTGAGGAGCGATCTGGAAACACCATATATTTT.

The chain employs TRBV5-1 and TRBJ2-1; 7 bases fit TRBD2. CDR1 and CDR2 from the germline V gene are SGHRS and YFSETQ. CDR3 length: 16 amino acids. V shed 0 bases and J 7 bases; nucleotides not matched to a gene: 10. Here the CDR3 DNA reads TGCGCCAGCAGCTTGGCCTTAGCTAGCGGTGGAAATGAGCAGTTCTTC. Encoded protein: CASSLALASGGNEQFF.